The rows below give T cell receptor beta chains drawn from one sample of a study of beta chain features in type 1 diabetes. The table came from immunoSEQ multiplex PCR; TCRdb's copy has only in-frame clones and leaves some out. The table lists 300,000 to 450,000 clones, around 19% of them singletons. The sample taken for sequencing was naive CD4+ T cells from blood. These receptors were collected from a woman younger than 30 in good health. Both conserved end residues are part of each CDR3. D genes are given only for firm matches. Only part of the rows carry a size: once, few, many, or a class if the clone is expanded.

TRBJ2-5	TRBD1	TRBV6-5	NA	CASRSGQGEQETQYF	TGTGCCAGCAGATCGGGACAGGGGGAACAAGAGACCCAGTACTTC
TRBJ2-3	TRBD1	TRBV9	once	CASSAHGTGIGDTQYF	TGTGCCAGCAGCGCCCACGGGACAGGGATTGGGGATACGCAGTATTTT
TRBJ1-4	TRBD1	TRBV30	NA	CAWVPRDRDEKLFF	TGTGCCTGGGTCCCCCGGGACAGAGATGAAAAACTGTTTTTT
TRBJ1-1	NA	TRBV20-1	NA	CSVAGNTEAFF	TGCAGTGTGGCAGGGAACACTGAAGCTTTCTTT
TRBJ1-2	NA	TRBV2	few	CASSAGGSLGYTF	TGTGCCAGCAGCGCCGGGGGATCCCTTGGCTACACCTTC
TRBJ2-5	TRBD2	TRBV4-2	NA	CASSQTEGGGRETQYF	TGTGCCAGCAGCCAGACCGAGGGCGGGGGGCGGGAGACCCAGTACTTC
TRBJ2-7	TRBD1	TRBV18	NA	CASSPSRDRGDEQYF	TGTGCCAGCTCACCCTCCCGGGACAGGGGGGACGAGCAGTACTTC
TRBJ1-2	TRBD1	TRBV5-1	NA	CASSSPSSTGGDGYTF	TGCGCCAGCAGCTCACCGTCCTCAACAGGGGGCGACGGCTACACCTTC
TRBJ1-3	TRBD1	TRBV6-5	few	CASSSTGGENTIYF	TGTGCCAGCAGTTCAACAGGGGGCGAAAACACCATATATTTT
TRBJ2-1	NA	TRBV18	few	CASSPPPIGVGEQFF	TGTGCCAGCTCACCACCGCCGATCGGGGTGGGTGAGCAGTTCTTC
TRBJ2-1	TRBD2	TRBV7-9	few	CASSLAGGAYNEQFF	TGTGCCAGCAGCTTAGCGGGGGGGGCCTACAATGAGCAGTTCTTC
TRBJ2-3	NA	TRBV5-1	NA	CASSYGTDTQYF	TGCGCCAGCAGCTACGGTACAGATACGCAGTATTTT
TRBJ2-3	TRBD2	TRBV5-4	once	CASSEKSGGTDTQYF	TGTGCCAGCAGCGAAAAAAGCGGGGGCACAGATACGCAGTATTTT
TRBJ1-6	TRBD1	TRBV4-3	NA	CASSQDGQGGSPLHF	TGCGCCAGCAGCCAAGATGGACAGGGAGGTTCACCCCTCCACTTT
TRBJ2-5	NA	TRBV5-1	NA	CASTGSQETQYF	TGCGCCAGCACGGGGTCCCAAGAGACCCAGTACTTC
TRBJ1-5	TRBD1	TRBV7-2	few	CASTLRPGGHGQPQHF	TGTGCCAGCACACTTCGGCCAGGGGGCCACGGTCAGCCCCAGCATTTT
TRBJ1-2	NA	TRBV27	NA	CASRLDLAGGYTF	TGTGCCAGCAGACTGGACTTAGCGGGAGGCTACACCTTC
TRBJ2-1	TRBD1	TRBV6-1	few	CASSDRQGPYNEQFF	TGTGCCAGCAGTGACCGACAGGGTCCCTACAATGAGCAGTTCTTC
TRBJ2-1	NA	TRBV18	few	CASSPFVADNEQFF	TGTGCCAGCTCACCTTTCGTGGCAGACAATGAGCAGTTCTTC
TRBJ1-2	TRBD1	TRBV18	few	CASSAISRGRHYGYTF	TGTGCCAGCTCAGCAATCTCCAGGGGGAGACACTATGGCTACACCTTC
TRBJ1-5	NA	TRBV30	NA	CAWSASVNQPQHF	TGTGCCTGGAGTGCGTCAGTGAATCAGCCCCAGCATTTT
TRBJ2-3	NA	TRBV29-1	few	CSVDLSTDTQYF	TGCAGCGTTGACCTTAGCACTGATACGCAGTATTTT
TRBJ2-1	NA	TRBV30	few	CAWSPQGINYNEQFF	TGTGCCTGGAGTCCACAGGGAATTAACTACAATGAGCAGTTCTTC
TRBJ1-1	NA	TRBV7-2	NA	CASSQGDLNTEAFF	TGTGCCAGCAGCCAAGGAGATCTGAACACTGAAGCTTTCTTT
TRBJ2-3	TRBD1	TRBV5-4	few	CASSYLTGSHTDTQYF	TGTGCCAGCAGCTACTTGACAGGGTCGCACACAGATACGCAGTATTTT
TRBJ2-5	NA	TRBV11-2	NA	CASSLRRGREETQYF	TGTGCCAGCAGCTTAAGGAGGGGGAGGGAAGAGACCCAGTACTTC
TRBJ2-3	TRBD2	TRBV5-1	NA	CASSYGTSGRAPDTQYF	TGCGCCAGCAGCTACGGGACTAGCGGGAGGGCCCCGGATACGCAGTATTTT
TRBJ2-5	NA	TRBV27	few	CASSQGQKETQYF	TGTGCCAGCAGTCAAGGACAGAAAGAGACCCAGTACTTC
TRBJ1-1	TRBD1	TRBV30	few	CAVHTDRATEAFF	TGTGCCGTACATACCGACAGGGCCACTGAAGCTTTCTTT
TRBJ2-1	NA	TRBV5-1	NA	CASSLVLGNEQFF	TGCGCCAGCAGCTTGGTACTTGGCAATGAGCAGTTCTTC
TRBJ2-1	TRBD2	TRBV5-1	few	CASSLPGLAGGTDEQFF	TGCGCCAGCAGCTTGCCAGGACTAGCGGGAGGTACAGATGAGCAGTTCTTC